The 20 T cell receptor beta chains below were found in one sample sequenced in a study of T cell repertoires in cytomegalovirus infection. Each CDR3 protein is one row after TCRdb ran MiXCR on the reads. The table has hundreds of thousands of distinct CDR3 sequences, roughly 9.3% seen once. Input material: PBMCs. The receptors were gathered from a human donor in good health (CMV status not recorded). Some clones in this sample may be carry-over from other donors' samples.

In this sample, this clonotype turned up many times. The chain is built from TRBV28 and TRBJ1-6, with 7 positions matching TRBD1. Germline CDR1 MDHEN, CDR2 SYDVKM. With 2 bases clipped from V and 5 bases from J, the junction kept 3 bases outside the gene matches. This CDR3 has 15 residues. The CDR3 sequence is CASSLRDRDNSPLHF. The DNA for the CDR3 is TGTGCCAGCAGTTTACGGGACAGAGATAATTCACCCCTCCACTTT.

This clonotype appeared many times. This chain links TRBV7-2 with TRBJ2-3; 13 bases line up with TRBD2. Germline loops: CDR1 SGHTA, CDR2 FQGNSA. J was trimmed by 8 bases and V by 4 bases; bases with no gene match: 9. CDR3 length equals 16 residues. This CDR3 reads CASSSPGLAGPVTQYF. The CDR3 region has the DNA TGTGCCAGCAGCTCCCCGGGACTAGCGGGGCCCGTTACGCAGTATTTT.

This clonotype appeared many times. The J gene is TRBJ1-6, the V gene TRBV14; D uncertain. Between the trimmed V and J ends, which lost 3 bases and 7 bases, there was a span of 10 bases. The CDR3 contains 14 residues. Germline V gene sequence: CDR1 SGHDN, CDR2 FVKESK. DNA of the CDR3: TGTGCCAGCAGCCAGGGAATCCCGAATTCACCCCTCCACTTT. Translation: CASSQGIPNSPLHF.

This clonotype occurred many times. V and J are TRBV14 and TRBJ2-7, with 10 bases lining up with TRBD2. The germline V gene has CDR1 SGHDN and CDR2 FVKESK. This CDR3 has 16 residues. Unmatched junction bases numbered 6, after V lost 1 base and J lost 3 bases. Here the CDR3 reads CASSQGLAGDLYEQYV. CDR3 nucleotide sequence: TGTGCCAGCAGCCAAGGGCTAGCGGGGGACCTCTACGAGCAGTACGTC.

This clonotype was recorded at least ten times. The chain has TRBV24-1 and TRBJ2-5; TRBD1 matches at 8 bases. CDR3 size: 15 residues. CDR1 and CDR2 from the germline V gene are KGHDR and SFDVKD. Trimming took 3 bases from V and 5 from J; bases not matched to a gene: 7. The CDR3 region has the DNA TGTGCCACCAGTGATCAGAGGACAGGGCTGGAGACCCAGTACTTC. Translating it yields CATSDQRTGLETQYF.

Points on this clonotype: A read error may be the cause here, since a much bigger clone is one base away. The chain joins TRBV4-1 to TRBJ2-3; weak D call: TRBD2 (5 bases). The CDR3 runs 17 residues. The V gene's germline CDR1 is MGHRA and CDR2 YSYEKL. The CDR3 bases are TGCGCCAGCAGCCAAGGGCTGTTGCTAGCTAGAGCAGATACGCAGTGTTTT. Amino acid sequence: CASSQGLLLARADTQCF.

The CDR3 bases are TGCAGTGCTAGAGACCCACAGGGGGCGAGTGAAAAACTGTTTTTT. As protein: CSARDPQGASEKLFF. The chain is built from TRBV20-1 and TRBJ1-4; 9 nucleotides line up with TRBD1. Germline lookup yields CDR1 DFQATT and CDR2 SNEGSKA (reference sequence). The CDR3 is made up of 15 amino acids. The V and J ends lost 0 bases and 7 bases, in that order; junction bases with no gene match: 6.

V usage is TRBV5-1 and J usage is TRBJ2-3; 7 nucleotides agree with TRBD2. V was pared by 4 bases and J by 1 base, with 3 bases of the junction left unmatched. Germline V gene data show CDR1 as SGHRS and CDR2 as YFSETQ. The CDR3 is 14 amino acids. The CDR3 DNA sequence: TGCGCCAGCAGCCCGGGACTACGCACAGATACGCAGTATTTT. This codes for CASSPGLRTDTQYF.

This clonotype turned up a few times. The rearrangement joins TRBV29-1 to TRBJ1-1; D is unclear. The CDR3 extends over 15 amino acids. V lost 3 bases and J 10 bases, leaving 24 bases between the germline ends. The germline CDR1 and CDR2 sequences are SQVTM and ANQGSEA. DNA for the CDR3: TGCAGCGTTGATGCGAGCGGGGATACACGCCTAGGAGCTTTCTTT. This gives the protein CSVDASGDTRLGAFF.

This clonotype was counted many times. The chain uses TRBV7-3 and TRBJ2-6; perhaps TRBD1 as D (5 bases). Per the germline V gene, CDR1 is SGHTA and CDR2 is FQGTGA. The CDR3 loop spans 19 amino acids. The V end lost 5 bases, the J end lost 6 bases, and 26 bases lay between the germline ends. The CDR3 here is CASSPQTGHRLVEANVLTF. The CDR3 DNA reads as TGTGCCAGCAGCCCCCAAACCGGACATAGGCTCGTCGAGGCCAACGTCCTGACTTTC.

Many counts were recorded for this clonotype. The chain employs TRBV20-1 and TRBJ2-2; tentatively, D is TRBD2 (7 bases). Per the germline V gene, CDR1 is DFQATT and CDR2 is SNEGSKA (reference sequence). The CDR3 has 16 residues. Trimming left V 0 bases short and J 2 bases short, with 13 bases between. The CDR3 loop reads CSARDPRGANTGELFF. The CDR3 bases are TGCAGTGCTAGAGACCCCCGGGGGGCCAACACCGGGGAGCTGTTTTTT.

V gene TRBV28 combines with J gene TRBJ2-2, with 9 nucleotides matching TRBD1. Germline assignment: CDR1 MDHEN and CDR2 SYDVKM. Trimming took 5 bases from V and 6 from J; bases not matched to a gene: 10. The CDR3 runs 16 residues. CDR3 sequence: CASSPRGQGTPGELFF. The CDR3, as DNA: TGTGCCAGCAGTCCCCGGGGACAGGGAACCCCCGGGGAGCTGTTTTTT.

This clonotype was counted ten times or more. The V and J genes are TRBV20-1 and TRBJ1-1; 8 positions match TRBD1. The CDR3 has 15 amino acids. V dropped 1 base and J dropped 3; count of bases not matched to a gene: 7. Germline V gene data show CDR1 as DFQATT and CDR2 as SNEGSKA (reference sequence). The chain's CDR3 is CSARVTKQGDTEAFF. The CDR3 bases are TGCAGTGCTAGAGTAACGAAACAGGGGGACACTGAAGCTTTCTTT.

In this sample, this clonotype turned up a few times. The rearrangement joins TRBV20-1 to TRBJ2-2; tentatively, D is TRBD1 (5 bases). This CDR3 has 15 amino acids. V lost 2 bases and J 3 bases, leaving 13 bases between the germline ends. Germline assignment: CDR1 DFQATT and CDR2 SNEGSKA (reference sequence). DNA for the CDR3: TGCAGTGCTAGATCCAGGGAATCTTACACCGGGGAGCTGTTTTTT. Amino acid sequence: CSARSRESYTGELFF.

The chain combines TRBV29-1 with TRBJ2-5; possibly TRBD2 for D (6 bases). CDR3 length: 14 residues. V shed 4 bases and J shed 2 bases, with 14 bases lying between them. Germline CDR1 reads SQVTM; CDR2 reads ANQGSEA. CDR3 region: CSVVILRGQETQYF. The DNA for the CDR3 is TGCAGCGTTGTTATCTTGCGGGGACAAGAGACCCAGTACTTC.

V usage is TRBV5-4 and J usage is TRBJ1-6; TRBD1 aligns across 8 bases. V dropped 0 bases and J dropped 8; count of bases not matched to a gene: 7. Germline values: CDR1 SGHNT, CDR2 YYREEE (reference sequence). This CDR3 region has 16 residues. CDR3 region: CASSLGGQDRYSPLHF. The CDR3 nucleotides are TGTGCCAGCAGCTTGGGGGGACAGGATCGGTATTCACCCCTCCACTTT.

Many counts were recorded for this clonotype. The rearrangement uses TRBV29-1 and TRBJ1-1, with TRBD1 as a possible D gene (6 bases). This CDR3 is built from 15 residues. V was clipped by 4 bases and J by 7 bases, with 22 bases between them. The germline gives CDR1 SQVTM, CDR2 ANQGSEA. As DNA, the CDR3 is TGCAGCGTTGTTCAGACCGGGACATCAGGGCGTGAAGCTTTCTTT. Its translation is CSVVQTGTSGREAFF. Supplemented by reference TRBV29-1 and TRBJ1-1, the full variable domain reads SAVISQKPSRDICQRGTSLTIQCQVDSQVTMMFWYRQQPGQSLTLIATANQGSEATYESGFVIDKFPISRPNLTFSTLTVSNMSPEDSSIYLCSVVQTGTSGREAFFGQGTRLTVV.

This clonotype has only a few counts. The chain carries TRBV9 and TRBJ2-2; 13 bases line up with TRBD2. CDR1 is SGDLS, CDR2 YYNGEE, per germline. V dropped 1 base and J dropped 4; count of bases not matched to a gene: 1. The CDR3 covers 16 residues. DNA for the CDR3: TGTGCCAGCAGCGTAACTAGCGGGGGGGGCACCGGGGAGCTGTTTTTT. Protein product: CASSVTSGGGTGELFF.

The chain couples TRBV5-4 to TRBJ2-5, with D perhaps TRBD2 (5 bases). Germline values: CDR1 SGHNT, CDR2 YYREEE (reference sequence). V lost 5 bases, J lost 0 bases, and 8 bases lay in between. CDR3 size: 13 residues. CDR3: CASRPGYQETQYF. DNA of the CDR3: TGTGCCAGCAGACCGGGGTACCAAGAGACCCAGTACTTC. Combining the CDR3 with reference TRBV5-4 and TRBJ2-5 gives the whole variable domain ETGVTQSPTHLIKTRGQQVTLRCSSQSGHNTVSWYQQALGQGPQFIFQYYREEENGRGNFPPRFSGLQFPNYSSELNVNALELDDSALYLCASRPGYQETQYFGPGTRLLVL.

The genes are TRBV20-1 and TRBJ1-2; TRBD1 matches 8 bases. The ends lost 3 bases at V and 5 bases at J; junction bases unmatched: 14. This CDR3 has 16 amino acids. Germline-derived CDR1 and CDR2 are DFQATT and SNEGSKA (reference sequence). The CDR3: CSASVRDRPGGYGYTF. In nucleotides, the CDR3 is TGCAGTGCTAGCGTCCGGGACAGGCCTGGAGGGTATGGCTACACCTTC.